The 2 T cell receptor beta chains reported below all come from one sample, sequenced in a study of beta chain features in type 1 diabetes. Points from the study as a whole: TCRB CDR3 length was moderately but significantly reduced in all four CD4+ subsets of Type 1 diabetes patients.

Expressed TCRB transcripts got sequenced, as all isolated RNA was reverse transcribed. Method: immunoSEQ multiplex PCR; TCRdb's copy keeps in-frame clones and lacks some. Of hundreds of thousands of clones in the sample, around 12% were seen once. Antigens for these TCRs are unknown. Sequenced input: naive CD4+ T cells from blood. The receptors come from a woman younger than 30 with type 1 diabetes.

The V and J genes are TRBV5-1 and TRBJ2-2; TRBD1 aligns across 7 bases. This CDR3 is 14 amino acids long. After removal of 4 bases from V and 6 bases from J, the junction contained 6 bases not matched to a gene. The germline gives CDR1 SGHRS, CDR2 YFSETQ. The CDR3 DNA reads TGCGCCAGCAGCGAAACGACAGGGTCCGGGGAGCTGTTTTTT. Amino acids: CASSETTGSGELFF.

The CDR3 nucleotides are TGTGCCAGCAGCTTAGATCTTGGGGCGTCCAATGAGCAGTTCTTC. This encodes CASSLDLGASNEQFF. V gene TRBV11-2 combines with J gene TRBJ2-1; D perhaps matches TRBD1 (5 bases). From germline, CDR1 is SGHAT and CDR2 FQNNGV. The CDR3 runs to 15 residues. Trimming shortened V by 0 bases and J by 6 bases, and 12 bases separated the two germline ends.